This T cell receptor (beta chain) was captured in a study of CD8 T cells in ankylosing spondylitis. Regarding the study as a whole: Reactive arthritis synovial fluid and blood previously showed some of these motif variants. Significant enrichment of disease-linked clones was reported in matched ankylosing spondylitis synovial fluid.

Turning to this clonotype: Its antigen is not identified.

One entry per CDR3 protein, called by TCRdb with MiXCR from the 5' RACE reads. The table has approximately 140,000 distinct CDR3 sequences, approximately 48% seen once. Source material: synovial fluid, either unsorted or a sorted T cell fraction (not recorded which). This clonotype was sampled from a male donor with ankylosing spondylitis.

The DNA of the CDR3 is TGCGCCAGCAGCTTTTTAGCGGGTGCCGGGGGTGAGCAGTTCTTC. Translated: CASSFLAGAGGEQFF. The chain couples TRBV5-1 to TRBJ2-1; 7 positions match TRBD2. The CDR3 runs 15 residues. Germline values: CDR1 SGHRS, CDR2 YFSETQ. J gave up 9 bases and V 2 bases, and 11 bases lay outside the gene matches.